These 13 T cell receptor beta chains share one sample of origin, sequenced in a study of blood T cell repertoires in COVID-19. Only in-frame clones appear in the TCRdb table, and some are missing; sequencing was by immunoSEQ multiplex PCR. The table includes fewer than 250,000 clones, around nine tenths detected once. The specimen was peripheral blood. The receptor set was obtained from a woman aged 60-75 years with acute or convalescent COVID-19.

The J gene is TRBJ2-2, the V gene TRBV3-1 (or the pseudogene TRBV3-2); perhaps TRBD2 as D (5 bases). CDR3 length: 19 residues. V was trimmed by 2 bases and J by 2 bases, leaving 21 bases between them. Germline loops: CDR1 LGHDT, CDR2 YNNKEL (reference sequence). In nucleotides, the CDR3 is TGTGCCAGCAGCCAAAGGGCTACCTCAAGAGGGAAAAACACCGGGGAGCTGTTTTTT. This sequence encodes CASSQRATSRGKNTGELFF.

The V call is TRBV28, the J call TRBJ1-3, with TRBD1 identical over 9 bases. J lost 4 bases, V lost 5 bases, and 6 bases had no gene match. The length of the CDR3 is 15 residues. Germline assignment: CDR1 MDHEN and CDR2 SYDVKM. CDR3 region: CASSPTGTGGNTIYF. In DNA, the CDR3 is TGTGCCAGCAGTCCCACCGGGACAGGGGGAAACACCATATATTTT.

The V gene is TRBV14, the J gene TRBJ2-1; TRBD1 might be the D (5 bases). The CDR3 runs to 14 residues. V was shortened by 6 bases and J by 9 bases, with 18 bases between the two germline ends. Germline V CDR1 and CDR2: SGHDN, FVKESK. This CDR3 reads CASSQGRYRGEQFF. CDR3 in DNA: TGTGCCAGCAGTCAGGGTCGATATAGGGGTGAGCAGTTCTTC.

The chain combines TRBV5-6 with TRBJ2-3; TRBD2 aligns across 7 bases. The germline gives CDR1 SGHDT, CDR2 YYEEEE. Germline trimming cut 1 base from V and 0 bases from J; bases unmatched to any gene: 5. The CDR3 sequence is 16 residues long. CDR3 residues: CASSLPTSRSTDTQYF. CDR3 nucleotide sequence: TGTGCCAGCAGCTTGCCGACTAGCAGAAGCACAGATACGCAGTATTTT.

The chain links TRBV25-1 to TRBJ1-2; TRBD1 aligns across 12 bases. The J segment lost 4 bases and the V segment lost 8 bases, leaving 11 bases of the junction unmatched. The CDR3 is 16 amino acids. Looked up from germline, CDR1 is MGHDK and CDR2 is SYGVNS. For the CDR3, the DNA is TGTGCCAGCTACGGGACAGGGGGCCAGCATGCCTATGGCTACACCTTC. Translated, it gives CASYGTGGQHAYGYTF.

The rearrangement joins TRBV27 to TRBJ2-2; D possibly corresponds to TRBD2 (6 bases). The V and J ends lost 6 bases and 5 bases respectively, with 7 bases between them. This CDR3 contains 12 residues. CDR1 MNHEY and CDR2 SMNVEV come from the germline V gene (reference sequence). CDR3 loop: CASREGTGELFF. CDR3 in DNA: TGTGCCAGCAGGGAGGGGACCGGGGAGCTGTTTTTT.

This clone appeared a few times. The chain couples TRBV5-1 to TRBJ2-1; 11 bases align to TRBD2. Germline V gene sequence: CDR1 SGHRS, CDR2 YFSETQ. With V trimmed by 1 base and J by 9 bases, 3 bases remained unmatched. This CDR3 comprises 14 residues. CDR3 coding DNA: TGCGCCAGCAGCTTGAGTAGCGGGGGGGTTGAGCAGTTCTTC. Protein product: CASSLSSGGVEQFF.

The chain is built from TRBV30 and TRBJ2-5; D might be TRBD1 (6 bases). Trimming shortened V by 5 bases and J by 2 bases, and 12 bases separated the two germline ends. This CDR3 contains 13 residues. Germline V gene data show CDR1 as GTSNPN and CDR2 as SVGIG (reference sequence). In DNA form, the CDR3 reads TGTGCCTGGGGGCAGGGGCTACAAGAGACCCAGTACTTC. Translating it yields CAWGQGLQETQYF.

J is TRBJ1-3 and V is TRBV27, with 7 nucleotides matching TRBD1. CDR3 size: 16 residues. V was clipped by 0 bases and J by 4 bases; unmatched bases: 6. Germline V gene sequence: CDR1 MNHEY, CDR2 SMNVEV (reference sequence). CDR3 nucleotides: TGTGCCAGCAGTTTATCCCGGACAGGAATGGGAAACACCATATATTTT. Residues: CASSLSRTGMGNTIYF.

The CDR3 coding sequence is TGTGCCAGCAGCTTAGGGCGCGGGACTCGGGATCAGCCCCAGCATTTT. This gives the protein CASSLGRGTRDQPQHF. This chain joins TRBV7-2 and TRBJ1-5; tentatively, D is TRBD1 (5 bases). Trimming shortened V by 1 base and J by 5 bases, and 15 bases separated the two germline ends. The CDR3 is 16 residues long. Germline V gene data show CDR1 as SGHTA and CDR2 as FQGNSA.

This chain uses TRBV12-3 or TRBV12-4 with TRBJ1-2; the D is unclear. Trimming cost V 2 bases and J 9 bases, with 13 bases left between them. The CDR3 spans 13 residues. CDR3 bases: TGTGCCAGCAGTTTATCCTCCAGTCTCCGCTACACCTTC. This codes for CASSLSSSLRYTF.

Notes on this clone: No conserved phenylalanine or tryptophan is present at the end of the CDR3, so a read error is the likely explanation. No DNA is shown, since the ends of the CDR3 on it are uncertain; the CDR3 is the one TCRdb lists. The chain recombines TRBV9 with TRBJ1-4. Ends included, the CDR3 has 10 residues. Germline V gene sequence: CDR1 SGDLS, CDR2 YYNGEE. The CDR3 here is CASSPWRFSL.

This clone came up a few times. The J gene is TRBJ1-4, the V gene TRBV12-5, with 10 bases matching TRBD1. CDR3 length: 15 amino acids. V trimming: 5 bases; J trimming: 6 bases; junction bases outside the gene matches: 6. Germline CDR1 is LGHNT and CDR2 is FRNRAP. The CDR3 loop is CASGKKTGGDEKLFF. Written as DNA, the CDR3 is TGTGCTAGTGGTAAAAAGACAGGGGGCGATGAAAAACTGTTTTTT. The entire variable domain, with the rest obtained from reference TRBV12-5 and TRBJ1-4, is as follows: DARVTQTPRHKVTEMGQEVTMRCQPILGHNTVFWYRQTMMQGLELLAYFRNRAPLDDSGMPKDRFSAEMPDATLATLKIQPSEPRDSAVYFCASGKKTGGDEKLFFGSGTQLSVL.